This paragraph reports one T cell receptor beta chain. The germline gives CDR1 LNHDA, CDR2 SQIVND (reference sequence). Trimming cost V 11 bases and J 4 bases; bases outside gene matches: 7. The CDR3 loop spans 14 amino acids. The sample belongs to a study of blood T cell repertoires in COVID-19. Background on the study: The United States, Italy and Spain supplied acute and convalescent COVID-19 samples. PBMCs, B-cell-depleted T cells, or T cells were the source of the cDNA or gDNA that made up the material.

Study processing details: Reference gene primers were amplified, and this amplification served to estimate nucleated cell counts. This table comes from immunoSEQ multiplex PCR, and its TCRdb copy is limited to in-frame clones, with some not included. Clonal size and the V and J genes are those of that table, whereas D and trimming came from the DNA. The sample holds 15,000 to 20,000 clones, roughly 89% seen once. This sequence was found in a human donor in a cohort sampled during active COVID-19. Sequenced: peripheral blood. The rearrangement uses TRBV19 and TRBJ1-6; 8 bases line up with TRBD1. This chain's CDR3 is CASGTGGYNSPLHF. For the CDR3, the DNA is TGTGCCTCCGGAACAGGGGGATATAATTCACCCCTCCACTTT.